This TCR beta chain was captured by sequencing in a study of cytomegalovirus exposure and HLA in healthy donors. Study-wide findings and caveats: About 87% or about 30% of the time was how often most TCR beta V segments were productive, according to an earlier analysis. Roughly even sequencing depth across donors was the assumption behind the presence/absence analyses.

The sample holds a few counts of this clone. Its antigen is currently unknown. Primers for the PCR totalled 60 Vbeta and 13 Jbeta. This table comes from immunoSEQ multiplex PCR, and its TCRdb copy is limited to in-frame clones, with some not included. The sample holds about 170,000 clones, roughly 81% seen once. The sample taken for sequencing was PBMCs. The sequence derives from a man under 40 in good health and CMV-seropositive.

The chain's CDR3 is CASSQDNWGQGAFNQPQHF. The CDR3 region has the DNA TGCGCCAGCAGCCAAGATAATTGGGGACAGGGGGCCTTCAATCAGCCCCAGCATTTT. The gene calls are TRBV4-3 and TRBJ1-5, with 12 positions matching TRBD1. Germline V gives CDR1 LGHNA, CDR2 YSLEER. The CDR3 totals 19 residues. V was pared by 0 bases and J by 3 bases, with 9 bases of the junction left unmatched.